This T cell receptor (beta chain) is from a study of T cell changes during pregnancy in multiple sclerosis. TCRdb's table, derived via immunoSEQ multiplex PCR, lists solely in-frame clones and lacks some. The sample lists around 40,000 clones; 90% were seen once. This specimen was CD4+ T cells from peripheral blood mononuclear cells, taken in the second trimester of pregnancy. The receptor's source is a female donor with multiple sclerosis, enrolled in a pregnancy study.

The CDR3 protein is CASRRTGGRNQPQHF. CDR3 DNA: TGTGCCAGCAGACGTACAGGGGGGAGAAATCAGCCCCAGCATTTT. J is TRBJ1-5 and V is TRBV6-5, with 8 bases fitting TRBD1. The CDR3 sequence is 15 residues long. Per the germline V gene, CDR1 is MNHEY and CDR2 is SVGAGI. Unmatched junction bases numbered 8, after V lost 6 bases and J lost 4 bases.